Shown below are 32 T cell receptor beta chains from a single sample sequenced in a study of T cell responses to AZD1222 COVID-19 vaccine. Libraries were prepared by immunoSEQ multiplex PCR; TCRdb keeps only in-frame clonotypes and omits some of them. The table shows 75,000 to 100,000 clones, with about 86% occurring only once. The specimen was peripheral blood, collected on day 0 of AZD1222 vaccination. These receptors came from an adult in good health.

V gene TRBV24-1 combines with J gene TRBJ2-2; the match to TRBD1 covers 11 bases. The CDR3 covers 16 residues. Germline CDR1 is KGHDR and CDR2 is SFDVKD. V trimming: 3 bases; J trimming: 2 bases; junction bases outside the gene matches: 1. In nucleotides, the CDR3 is TGTGCCACCAGTGATCGGACAGGGGGCAACACCGGGGAGCTGTTTTTT. It specifies CATSDRTGGNTGELFF.

The chain joins TRBV18 to TRBJ2-7; D is uncertain. The CDR3 totals 13 residues. Germline V gene sequence: CDR1 KGHSH, CDR2 LQKENI. V gave up 5 bases and J gave up 3 bases, with 11 bases separating them. As DNA, the CDR3 is TGTGCCAGCTCATCAGGTACTTACTACGAGCAGTACTTC. Translated, it gives CASSSGTYYEQYF.

V and J are TRBV5-4 and TRBJ2-4, with 8 bases that match TRBD1. Germline-derived CDR1 and CDR2 are SGHNT and YYREEE (reference sequence). V was clipped by 7 bases and J by 6 bases; unmatched bases: 9. The CDR3 covers 14 residues. The CDR3 loop is CASGSQGAGNIQYF. The CDR3 DNA is TGTGCCAGCGGTTCCCAGGGGGCAGGAAACATTCAGTACTTC.

CDR3 sequence reads: CASSLGRTTEAFF. CDR3 DNA: TGTGCCAGCAGTTTAGGGCGGACCACTGAAGCTTTCTTT. The V and J genes are TRBV27 and TRBJ1-1; D remains unclear. Trimming took 2 bases from V and 4 from J, leaving 8 bases between them. CDR3 length: 13 amino acids. CDR1 MNHEY and CDR2 SMNVEV come from the germline V gene (reference sequence).

CDR3 sequence (DNA): TGCGCCAGCAGCCAAGACACAGGTCGAACGAACACTGAAGCTTTCTTT. Its translation: CASSQDTGRTNTEAFF. The chain carries TRBV4-3 and TRBJ1-1, with D perhaps matching TRBD1 (5 bases). This CDR3 is 16 amino acids long. Germline V gene data show CDR1 as LGHNA and CDR2 as YSLEER. Between the trimmed V and J ends, which lost 0 bases and 1 base, there was a span of 12 bases.

The rearrangement uses TRBV30 and TRBJ1-4; D not resolved. The CDR3 spans 14 residues. Trimming pared 4 bases from V and 7 bases from J, leaving 16 bases between. Per the germline V gene, CDR1 is GTSNPN and CDR2 is SVGIG (reference sequence). As DNA, the CDR3 is TGTGCCTGGACATGGTCGGGCCGGCGTGAAAAACTGTTTTTT. This codes for CAWTWSGRREKLFF.

The chain employs TRBV5-4 and TRBJ2-5; D may be TRBD1 (6 bases). Trimming took off 2 bases at V and 7 bases at J, with 15 bases between the two ends. The CDR3 loop spans 14 amino acids. The V gene's germline CDR1 is SGHNT and CDR2 YYREEE (reference sequence). Here the CDR3 reads CASSFGWGRGTQYF. In DNA, the CDR3 is TGTGCCAGCAGCTTCGGCTGGGGGCGAGGGACCCAGTACTTC.

This clone was seen a single time. The genes are TRBV6-5 and TRBJ1-1; 8 nucleotides agree with TRBD1. Losses at the gene ends were 6 bases for V and 9 bases for J; bases not matched to a gene: 3. CDR1 is MNHEY and CDR2 is SVGAGI in the germline V gene. This CDR3 has 11 residues. CDR3: CASRQGDQAFF. CDR3 sequence (DNA): TGTGCCAGCAGACAGGGGGACCAAGCTTTCTTT.

In its sample, this clone ranks as medium-sized (0.01 to 0.1%). In this CDR3 the conserved last residue, phenylalanine or tryptophan, is missing, so a read error is likely. The DNA is omitted, as the CDR3 cannot be located on it reliably, and the CDR3 follows TCRdb's listing. This chain connects TRBV10-1 to TRBJ1-6; TRBD1, as called in the table, went unchecked against the DNA. Germline CDR1 is WNHNN and CDR2 is SYGVQD (reference sequence). The CDR3 length equals 8 residues, ends included. This CDR3 reads CASILRDS.

For the CDR3, the DNA is TGTGCCAGCTCACAGGGGACAGACCCGCAGAATTCACCCCTCCACTTT. It translates to CASSQGTDPQNSPLHF. The chain links TRBV18 to TRBJ1-6; 7 nucleotides align to TRBD1. J was trimmed by 7 bases and V by 4 bases; bases with no gene match: 10. This CDR3 comprises 16 residues. The germline gives CDR1 KGHSH, CDR2 LQKENI.

This clone was seen a single time. The V call is TRBV7-2, the J call TRBJ1-3; tentatively, D is TRBD1 (6 bases). CDR1 and CDR2 from the germline V gene are SGHTA and FQGNSA. Trimming left V 2 bases short and J 2 bases short, with 10 bases between. The CDR3 sequence is 15 residues long. CDR3 residues: CASSLPTGTGNTIYF. The CDR3 nucleotides read TGTGCCAGCAGCTTACCAACAGGGACTGGAAACACCATATATTTT.

This rearrangement joins TRBV5-1 to TRBJ1-1; TRBD1 is a possible D gene (5 bases). Per germline, CDR1 SGHRS and CDR2 YFSETQ. V was trimmed by 5 bases and J by 4 bases, leaving 9 bases between them. This CDR3 is 12 amino acids long. CDR3 residues: CASRGDSTEAFF. Here the CDR3 DNA reads TGCGCCAGCAGGGGGGATTCCACTGAAGCTTTCTTT.

CDR3 in DNA: TGTGCCAGCAGCTTAGTTGTGACACAAGGAAACACCATATATTTT. It yields the protein CASSLVVTQGNTIYF. V gene TRBV7-2 combines with J gene TRBJ1-3; D unclear. Between the trimmed V and J ends, which lost 1 base and 4 bases, there was a span of 11 bases. The germline CDR1 and CDR2 sequences are SGHTA and FQGNSA. The CDR3 runs 15 residues.

V is TRBV7-2 and J is TRBJ2-1; D possibly corresponds to TRBD2 (5 bases). This CDR3 spans 13 amino acids. Per germline, CDR1 SGHTA and CDR2 FQGNSA. With 3 bases removed from V and 8 bases from J, the gap between germline ends came to 11 bases. The CDR3 nucleotides read TGTGCCAGCAGCTTGAGGGCGGTCGATGAGCAGTTCTTC. Translation gives CASSLRAVDEQFF.

J is TRBJ1-2 and V is TRBV19; D not certain. Germline values: CDR1 LNHDA, CDR2 SQIVND (reference sequence). Deletions cut 4 bases from V and 8 bases from J, with 11 bases between. CDR3 length: 12 amino acids. For the CDR3, the DNA is TGTGCCAGTAGTAAAAAGGCGGCGGGCTACACCTTC. Translating gives CASSKKAAGYTF.

V is TRBV7-3 and J is TRBJ2-7; 7 nucleotides match TRBD1. With 5 bases clipped from V and 6 bases from J, the junction kept 7 bases outside the gene matches. From germline, CDR1 is SGHTA and CDR2 FQGTGA. CDR3 length: 13 amino acids. In DNA, the CDR3 is TGTGCCAGCAGCGAACAGGGGTCGTTCGAGCAGTACTTC. Encoded protein: CASSEQGSFEQYF.

This chain connects TRBV2 to TRBJ1-1; D remains ambiguous. V lost 0 bases, J lost 1 base, and 9 bases lay in between. Germline CDR1 is SNHLY and CDR2 is FYNNEI. This CDR3 has 15 residues. The CDR3 nucleotides are TGTGCCAGCAGTGAAGCGCTAAAGGGGAACACTGAAGCTTTCTTT. This sequence encodes CASSEALKGNTEAFF.

The chain employs TRBV21-1 and TRBJ1-1. TRBV21-1 represents a pseudogene. CDR3 size: 17 residues. CDR3 amino acids: CASSKGEGRTMNTEAFF. In nucleotides, the CDR3 is TGTGCCAGCAGCAAAGGGGAGGGGAGGACAATGAACACTGAAGCTTTCTTT.

The chain links TRBV5-1 to TRBJ1-4; TRBD1 agrees at 9 bases. The germline CDR1 and CDR2 sequences are SGHRS and YFSETQ. V shed 1 base, J shed 7 bases, and the junction held 2 bases outside the gene matches. The CDR3 runs 14 residues. The CDR3 coding sequence is TGCGCCAGCAGCTTGACAGGGGGCGTTGAAAAACTGTTTTTT. Amino acid sequence: CASSLTGGVEKLFF.

The gene calls are TRBV7-8 and TRBJ2-5; D may be TRBD2 (7 bases). The germline V gene encodes CDR1 SGHVS and CDR2 FQNEAQ. The CDR3 has 16 residues. V was pared by 6 bases and J by 5 bases, with 22 bases between. The CDR3 nucleotides are TGTGCCAGCAGAGGGCATACTCGGACAGCGGGGGAGACCCAGTACTTC. Translating it yields CASRGHTRTAGETQYF.

The chain recombines TRBV5-1 with TRBJ1-2, with 7 bases matching TRBD1. Germline trimming cut 0 bases from V and 4 bases from J; bases unmatched to any gene: 3. The V gene's germline CDR1 is SGHRS and CDR2 YFSETQ. The CDR3 runs 14 residues. CDR3 nucleotide sequence: TGCGCCAGCAGCTTGGAGGGGACAGTCTATGGCTACACCTTC. Protein: CASSLEGTVYGYTF. Combining the CDR3 with reference TRBV5-1 and TRBJ1-2 gives the whole variable domain KAGVTQTPRYLIKTRGQQVTLSCSPISGHRSVSWYQQTPGQGLQFLFEYFSETQRNKGNFPGRFSGRQFSNSRSEMNVSTLELGDSALYLCASSLEGTVYGYTFGSGTRLTVV.

This rearrangement joins TRBV7-8 to TRBJ1-3; no definite D call. CDR1 is SGHVS and CDR2 is FQNEAQ in the germline V gene. This CDR3 is built from 17 residues. The germline V and J ends were trimmed by 3 bases and 7 bases, with 22 bases remaining between them. CDR3 sequence: CASSFFGSFGLGNTIYF. The CDR3 region has the DNA TGTGCCAGCAGCTTCTTCGGGTCTTTTGGGTTGGGGAACACCATATATTTT. The full variable domain, its missing parts supplied by reference TRBV7-8 and TRBJ1-3, is GAGVSQSPRYKVAKRGQDVALRCDPISGHVSLFWYQQALGQGPEFLTYFQNEAQLDKSGLPSDRFFAERPEGSVSTLKIQRTQQEDSAVYLCASSFFGSFGLGNTIYFGEGSWLTVV.

This clone was observed once. Here the CDR3 reads CASSDSGYGYTF. In DNA, the CDR3 is TGTGCCAGCAGTGATTCCGGCTATGGCTACACCTTC. J is TRBJ1-2 and V is TRBV2; D gene uncertain. Between the trimmed V and J ends, which lost 3 bases and 4 bases, there was a span of 6 bases. Germline assignment: CDR1 SNHLY and CDR2 FYNNEI. The CDR3 is 12 residues long.

CDR3 DNA: TGTGCCAGCAGTTACGTCGTAGGATCCAACGAGCAGTACTTC. This codes for CASSYVVGSNEQYF. The chain links TRBV6-5 to TRBJ2-7; D not certain. CDR1 and CDR2 (germline): MNHEY, SVGAGI. Between the trimmed V and J ends, which lost 2 bases and 5 bases, there was a span of 13 bases. The CDR3 has 14 amino acids.

This chain uses TRBV10-3 with TRBJ2-7; D may be TRBD1 or TRBD2 (5 bases each). This CDR3 is 13 amino acids long. Germline V gene data show CDR1 as ENHRY and CDR2 as SYGVKD. Trimming cost V 4 bases and J 1 base, with 8 bases left between them. The CDR3 DNA follows: TGTGCCATCAGTGCGGGGCATTCCTACGAGCAGTACTTC. Translation: CAISAGHSYEQYF.

The chain recombines TRBV5-5 with TRBJ1-2; 9 positions agree with TRBD1. This CDR3 spans 17 amino acids. V lost 4 bases and J lost 4; bases outside the gene matches: 14. Per the germline V gene, CDR1 is SGHKS and CDR2 is YYEKEE (reference sequence). For the CDR3, the DNA is TGTGCCAGCAGCGGGTTGACACGGGACAGGGCATCCTATGGCTACACCTTC. Amino acid sequence: CASSGLTRDRASYGYTF.

The chain employs TRBV7-2 and TRBJ1-1; 11 positions agree with TRBD1. This CDR3 has 16 amino acids. With V trimmed by 4 bases and J by 3 bases, 7 bases remained unmatched. The germline gives CDR1 SGHTA, CDR2 FQGNSA. CDR3 in amino acids: CASSYGTGGRDTEAFF. The CDR3 DNA is TGTGCCAGCAGCTATGGGACAGGGGGTAGAGACACTGAAGCTTTCTTT. The variable domain in full, completed from reference TRBV7-2 and TRBJ1-1, reads GAGVSQSPSNKVTEKGKDVELRCDPISGHTALYWYRQSLGQGLEFLIYFQGNSAPDKSGLPSDRFSAERTGGSVSTLTIQRTQQEDSAVYLCASSYGTGGRDTEAFFGQGTRLTVV.

The chain recombines TRBV19 with TRBJ1-2; perhaps TRBD1 as D (6 bases). The CDR3 covers 13 residues. Per germline, CDR1 LNHDA and CDR2 SQIVND (reference sequence). V lost 9 bases and J 4 bases, leaving 15 bases between the germline ends. The CDR3 region has the DNA TGTGCCAGCCATATCAGGGGAAGCTATGGCTACACCTTC. As protein: CASHIRGSYGYTF.

CDR3 protein: CASSPGTSGSHSYEQYF. CDR3 sequence (DNA): TGTGCCAGCAGTCCCGGGACTAGCGGGAGTCACTCCTACGAGCAGTACTTC. V is TRBV27 and J is TRBJ2-7, with 14 bases aligning to TRBD2. The junction had 6 bases not matched to a gene; V was cut back by 5 bases and J by 0 bases. This CDR3 is 17 amino acids long. Germline V gene lookup returns CDR1 MNHEY and CDR2 SMNVEV (reference sequence).

The chain links TRBV5-1 to TRBJ2-2; D may be TRBD2 (6 bases). The CDR3 consists of 15 residues. Germline V gene sequence: CDR1 SGHRS, CDR2 YFSETQ. The V and J ends lost 0 bases and 5 bases respectively, with 11 bases between them. Written as DNA, the CDR3 is TGCGCCAGCAGCTTGGACGTCGGGGGAACCGGGGAGCTGTTTTTT. Translating gives CASSLDVGGTGELFF.

The rearrangement links TRBV19 to TRBJ1-4, with D perhaps TRBD1 (5 bases). Trimming shortened V by 1 base and J by 5 bases, and 17 bases separated the two germline ends. Looked up from germline, CDR1 is LNHDA and CDR2 is SQIVND (reference sequence). CDR3 size: 17 residues. The CDR3 sequence is CASSIGVGGTRNEKLFF. DNA for the CDR3: TGTGCCAGTAGTATAGGGGTGGGGGGGACCCGAAATGAAAAACTGTTTTTT.

V usage is TRBV20-1 and J usage is TRBJ1-2; D is ambiguous. Trimming removed 3 bases at V and 8 bases at J, with 16 bases between. There are 13 residues in the CDR3. CDR1 is DFQATT and CDR2 is SNEGSKA in the germline V gene (reference sequence). DNA for the CDR3: TGCAGTGCTAGTAGTGCGACCGCCTGGGGCTACACCTTC. This codes for CSASSATAWGYTF.